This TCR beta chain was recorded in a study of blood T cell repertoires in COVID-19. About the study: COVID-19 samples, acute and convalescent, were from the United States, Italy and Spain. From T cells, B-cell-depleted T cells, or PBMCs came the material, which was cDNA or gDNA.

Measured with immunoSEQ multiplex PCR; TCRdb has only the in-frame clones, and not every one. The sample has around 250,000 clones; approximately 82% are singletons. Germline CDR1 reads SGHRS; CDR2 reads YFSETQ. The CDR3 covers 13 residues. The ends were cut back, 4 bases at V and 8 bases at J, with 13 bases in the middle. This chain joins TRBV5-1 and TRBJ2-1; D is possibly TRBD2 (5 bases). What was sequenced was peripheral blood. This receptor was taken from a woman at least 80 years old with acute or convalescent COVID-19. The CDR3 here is CASSIDTSDEQFF. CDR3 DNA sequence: TGCGCCAGCAGCATTGATACTAGTGATGAGCAGTTCTTC.